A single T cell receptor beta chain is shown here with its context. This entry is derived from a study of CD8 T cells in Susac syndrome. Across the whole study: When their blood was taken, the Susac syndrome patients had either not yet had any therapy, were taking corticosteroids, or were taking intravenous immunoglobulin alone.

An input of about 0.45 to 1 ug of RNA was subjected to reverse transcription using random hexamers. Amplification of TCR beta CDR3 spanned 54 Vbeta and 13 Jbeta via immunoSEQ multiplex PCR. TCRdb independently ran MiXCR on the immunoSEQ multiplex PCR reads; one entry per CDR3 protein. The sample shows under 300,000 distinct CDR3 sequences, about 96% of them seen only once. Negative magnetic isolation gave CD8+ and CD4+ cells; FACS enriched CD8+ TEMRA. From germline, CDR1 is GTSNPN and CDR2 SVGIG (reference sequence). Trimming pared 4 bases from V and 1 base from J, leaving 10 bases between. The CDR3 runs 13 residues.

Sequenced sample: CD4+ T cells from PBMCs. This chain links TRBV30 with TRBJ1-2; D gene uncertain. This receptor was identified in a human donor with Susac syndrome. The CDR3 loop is CAWNPYNNYGYTF. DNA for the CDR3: TGTGCCTGGAACCCATATAATAACTATGGCTACACCTTC.